One and the same sample provided the 17 T cell receptor beta chains below, sequenced in a study of control samples from healthy donors and cancer patients. Sequencing was performed with immunoSEQ multiplex PCR; in TCRdb, only in-frame clones are kept and a portion is missing. The sample holds about 160,000 clones; 94% are singletons and the top ten take approximately 15%. Source material: PBMCs. These receptors came from a man aged 55 to 70 with colorectal cancer.

The rearrangement links TRBV19 to TRBJ1-2; D may be TRBD1 (5 bases). Trimming removed 5 bases from V and 8 bases from J, with 15 bases in between. CDR1 LNHDA and CDR2 SQIVND come from the germline V gene (reference sequence). The CDR3 length is 13 residues. CDR3 in amino acids: CASSAGFSGGYTF. As DNA, the CDR3 is TGTGCCAGTAGTGCAGGGTTCTCAGGCGGCTACACCTTC.

V usage is TRBV29-1 and J usage is TRBJ2-7, with D possibly being TRBD1 (5 bases). Per the germline V gene, CDR1 is SQVTM and CDR2 is ANQGSEA. There are 13 residues in the CDR3. V was trimmed by 2 bases and J by 6 bases, leaving 14 bases between them. The CDR3 DNA is TGCAGCGTTGAACGGACAAGTGGTACCGAGCAGTACTTC. Translated: CSVERTSGTEQYF.

This chain links TRBV30 with TRBJ2-7; tentatively, D is TRBD1 (5 bases). In germline, CDR1 is GTSNPN, CDR2 SVGIG (reference sequence). This CDR3 region has 12 residues. The germline V and J ends were trimmed by 0 bases and 6 bases, with 9 bases remaining between them. The CDR3 sequence is CAWSVQGPEQYF. CDR3 sequence (DNA): TGTGCCTGGAGTGTGCAGGGTCCCGAGCAGTACTTC.

The chain carries TRBV19 and TRBJ1-1; 8 bases are shared with TRBD1. The CDR3 extends over 16 amino acids. CDR1 is LNHDA, CDR2 SQIVND, per germline (reference sequence). V shed 7 bases and J 4 bases; nucleotides not matched to a gene: 14. The CDR3 loop is CASKAGPGGLGTEAFF. The DNA for the CDR3 is TGTGCCAGTAAAGCTGGCCCAGGGGGCTTGGGCACTGAAGCTTTCTTT.

The chain uses TRBV4-1 and TRBJ2-5; D gene ambiguous. This CDR3 is built from 13 residues. The germline V gene encodes CDR1 MGHRA and CDR2 YSYEKL. V was shortened by 1 base and J by 2 bases, with 5 bases between the two germline ends. Here the CDR3 reads CASSQGEQETQYF. The CDR3 bases are TGCGCCAGCAGCCAAGGTGAGCAAGAGACCCAGTACTTC.

The chain joins TRBV19 to TRBJ2-7; the match to TRBD1 covers 8 bases. This CDR3 has 14 residues. From germline, CDR1 is LNHDA and CDR2 SQIVND (reference sequence). The trim removed 8 bases at V and 3 bases at J, leaving 9 bases unmatched. The CDR3 protein is CASRRHRGDYEQYF. The CDR3 nucleotides are TGTGCCAGTCGACGCCACAGGGGGGACTACGAGCAGTACTTC.

The table lists this clone with a count of one. The chain carries TRBV29-1 and TRBJ1-3, with TRBD1 matching 7 bases. V shed 5 bases, J shed 2 bases, and the junction held 3 bases outside the gene matches. This CDR3 comprises 13 residues. Per germline, CDR1 SQVTM and CDR2 ANQGSEA. CDR3 sequence (DNA): TGCAGCGTTACAGGGGACACTGGAAACACCATATATTTT. Protein: CSVTGDTGNTIYF.

V is TRBV28 and J is TRBJ1-2; the D is unclear. V gave up 3 bases and J gave up 2 bases, with 4 bases separating them. CDR1 MDHEN and CDR2 SYDVKM come from the germline V gene. CDR3 size: 12 residues. The CDR3 bases are TGTGCCAGCAGTTTGAGGAACTATGGCTACACCTTC. This encodes CASSLRNYGYTF.

This chain uses TRBV3-1 (or the pseudogene TRBV3-2) with TRBJ2-7; 9 bases map to TRBD2. After removal of 4 bases from V and 4 bases from J, the junction contained 8 bases not matched to a gene. Germline CDR1 and CDR2: LGHDT and YNNKEL (reference sequence). This CDR3 is built from 15 residues. As DNA, the CDR3 is TGTGCCAGCAGCCTGGGGGCGGGGGGGCTTTACGAGCAGTACTTC. Translation: CASSLGAGGLYEQYF.

The chain uses TRBV6-6 and TRBJ1-2; 7 nucleotides agree with TRBD1. V lost 6 bases, J lost 3 bases, and 10 bases stayed unmatched. CDR3 length: 15 residues. CDR1 and CDR2 (germline): MNHNY, SVGAGI (reference sequence). CDR3 amino acids: CASSRSPTGHYGYTF. The CDR3 DNA sequence: TGTGCCAGCAGCAGATCCCCGACAGGGCACTATGGCTACACCTTC.

V gene TRBV4-1 combines with J gene TRBJ2-3, with 10 bases aligning to TRBD2. Germline loops: CDR1 MGHRA, CDR2 YSYEKL. The CDR3 covers 18 residues. V dropped 4 bases and J dropped 1; count of bases not matched to a gene: 11. The CDR3 nucleotides read TGCGCCAGCAGCCTCCCCGGCGGTAGCGGGGGGCGCACAGATACGCAGTATTTT. This codes for CASSLPGGSGGRTDTQYF.

V gene TRBV5-1 combines with J gene TRBJ2-2, with TRBD1 matching over 8 bases. Trimming cost V 0 bases and J 2 bases; bases outside gene matches: 6. This CDR3 has 17 amino acids. Germline CDR1 and CDR2: SGHRS and YFSETQ. In DNA, the CDR3 is TGCGCCAGCAGCTTGGTCCCAGGACAGGGCAACACCGGGGAGCTGTTTTTT. Translating it yields CASSLVPGQGNTGELFF.

V and J are TRBV12-3 or TRBV12-4 and TRBJ1-3; D is unclear. The V and J ends lost 8 bases and 4 bases respectively, with 9 bases between them. This CDR3 has 12 residues. CDR3 region: CASGVSGNTIYF. CDR3 nucleotides: TGTGCCAGCGGGGTCAGCGGAAACACCATATATTTT.

This clone occurred once. The V gene is TRBV18, the J gene TRBJ2-7; 10 nucleotides align to TRBD1. The junction had 6 bases not matched to a gene; V was cut back by 3 bases and J by 7 bases. CDR3 length: 14 amino acids. CDR1 is KGHSH and CDR2 is LQKENI in the germline V gene. Here the CDR3 DNA reads TGTGCCAGCTCACCGGGACAGGGGCTGAAGGAGCAGTACTTC. This encodes CASSPGQGLKEQYF.

The chain uses TRBV7-9 and TRBJ2-7, with D uncertain. Germline V gene sequence: CDR1 SEHNR, CDR2 FQNEAQ (reference sequence). Trimming took off 3 bases at V and 1 base at J, with 10 bases between the two ends. The CDR3 extends over 14 amino acids. The CDR3 is CASSFLSESYEQYF. The DNA for the CDR3 is TGTGCCAGCAGCTTCCTGTCAGAGTCCTACGAGCAGTACTTC.

The chain carries TRBV19 and TRBJ1-2, with D possibly being TRBD1 (6 bases). V was trimmed by 8 bases and J by 8 bases, leaving 30 bases between them. Looked up from germline, CDR1 is LNHDA and CDR2 is SQIVND (reference sequence). This CDR3 has 17 amino acids. CDR3 nucleotides: TGTGCCAGTGTGGCGGGGTGGGGGGGCGCAAGCGCTGGCGGCTACACCTTC. Translating gives CASVAGWGGASAGGYTF.

The DNA for the CDR3 is TGTGCCAGCAGCCCCCAAGGAGCTTCTGGAAACACCATATATTTT. Its translation is CASSPQGASGNTIYF. V is TRBV3-1 (or the pseudogene TRBV3-2) and J is TRBJ1-3; unclear D gene. Trimming cost V 4 bases and J 1 base, with 11 bases left between them. Germline V gene lookup returns CDR1 LGHDT and CDR2 YNNKEL (reference sequence). The CDR3 runs 15 residues.